Presented here are 11 T cell receptor beta chains from one specimen sequenced in a study of shared clonotypes between healthy human individuals. Sequencing used immunoSEQ multiplex PCR; TCRdb keeps in-frame clones, though not all of them. The sample includes hundreds of thousands of clones, 74% of them seen just once. Sequencing used memory CD4+ T cells sorted from blood. This sample's subset: CD45RA-negative fraction. The receptor set was obtained from a woman aged 30 to 39 in good health.

V gene TRBV7-9 combines with J gene TRBJ2-7; D uncertain. Germline CDR1 is SEHNR and CDR2 is FQNEAQ (reference sequence). The CDR3 contains 11 residues. Trimming removed 3 bases from V and 6 bases from J, with 6 bases in between. The CDR3 DNA reads TGTGCCAGCAGCTTTCGAAGCGAGCAGTACTTC. It codes for CASSFRSEQYF.

The V and J genes are TRBV7-3 and TRBJ2-1; TRBD2 is a possible D gene (5 bases). Per the germline V gene, CDR1 is SGHTA and CDR2 is FQGTGA. The CDR3 extends over 15 amino acids. V was cut by 4 bases and J by 4 bases, with 14 bases left in between. CDR3 sequence (DNA): TGTGCCAGCAGCTCGTCTGAGGCGGGTTACAATGAGCAGTTCTTC. It translates to CASSSSEAGYNEQFF.

Comments on this clone: The sample has other DNA sequences that encode this CDR3 too. The chain couples TRBV4-1 to TRBJ2-3; 10 positions match TRBD2. The ends lost 1 base at V and 0 bases at J; junction bases unmatched: 1. Germline lookup yields CDR1 MGHRA and CDR2 YSYEKL. The CDR3 contains 16 residues. The CDR3 is CASSQGLAGSTDTQYF. In nucleotides, the CDR3 is TGCGCCAGCAGCCAAGGACTAGCGGGTAGCACAGATACGCAGTATTTT.

This clone has more than one count but fewer than ten. The chain joins TRBV2 to TRBJ1-2; TRBD1 matches at 9 bases. The CDR3 extends over 15 amino acids. V lost 6 bases, J lost 4 bases, and 9 bases stayed unmatched. The germline gives CDR1 SNHLY, CDR2 FYNNEI. CDR3 region: CASSVTGGALYGYTF. CDR3 in DNA: TGTGCCAGCAGCGTAACAGGGGGCGCACTCTATGGCTACACCTTC.

The V call is TRBV5-4, the J call TRBJ2-7; D call uncertain. CDR3 length: 15 residues. V dropped 1 base and J dropped 0 bases, with 11 bases sitting between them. Germline CDR1 SGHNT, CDR2 YYREEE (reference sequence). The CDR3 nucleotides are TGTGCCAGCAGCTTGATCGGCGCGAGCTCCTACGAGCAGTACTTC. This encodes CASSLIGASSYEQYF.

The V call is TRBV7-8, the J call TRBJ1-1, with a weak D call TRBD1 (6 bases). CDR1 SGHVS and CDR2 FQNEAQ come from the germline V gene. Trimming stripped 5 bases from V and 0 bases from J, with 10 bases between. There are 14 residues in the CDR3. The CDR3 region is CASSPDRVNTEAFF. The CDR3 DNA is TGTGCCAGCAGCCCGGACAGAGTGAACACTGAAGCTTTCTTT.

Points on this clone: Other DNA sequences from this sample encode an identical CDR3 as well. This chain links TRBV7-6 with TRBJ2-2; D may correspond to TRBD1 or TRBD2 (5 bases each). CDR1 SGHVS and CDR2 FNYEAQ come from the germline V gene. Deletions cut 3 bases from V and 5 bases from J, with 10 bases between. There are 14 residues in the CDR3. The CDR3 DNA follows: TGTGCCAGCAGCTTGGGGACCACTACCGGGGAGCTGTTTTTT. Translation: CASSLGTTTGELFF. The full variable domain, completed using reference TRBV7-6 and TRBJ2-2, is GAGVSQSPRYKVTKRGQDVALRCDPISGHVSLYWYRQALGQGPEFLTYFNYEAQQDKSGLPNDRFSAERPEGSISTLTIQRTEQRDSAMYRCASSLGTTTGELFFGEGSRLTVL.

The chain uses TRBV28 and TRBJ1-2; tentatively, D is TRBD1 (5 bases). The CDR3 length is 14 residues. V gave up 2 bases and J gave up 2 bases, with 9 bases separating them. The V gene's germline CDR1 is MDHEN and CDR2 SYDVKM. CDR3 residues: CASSLPGGNYGYTF. In DNA, the CDR3 is TGTGCCAGCAGTTTACCCGGGGGGAACTATGGCTACACCTTC.

This clone showed up just a few times. The sample carries other DNA sequences with the same CDR3. This chain connects TRBV30 to TRBJ2-2; D may be TRBD1 (5 bases). This CDR3 is built from 15 residues. The ends were cut back, 0 bases at V and 1 base at J, with 9 bases in the middle. Germline V gene data show CDR1 as GTSNPN and CDR2 as SVGIG (reference sequence). In DNA form, the CDR3 reads TGTGCCTGGAGTGTAACAGGCGGGAACACCGGGGAGCTGTTTTTT. The encoded protein is CAWSVTGGNTGELFF.

The J gene is TRBJ2-2, the V gene TRBV9; D gene unclear. V lost 0 bases and J lost 5, with 8 bases in between. This CDR3 has 14 amino acids. Germline V gene lookup returns CDR1 SGDLS and CDR2 YYNGEE. The DNA for the CDR3 is TGTGCCAGCAGCGTAGCGCGGATAACCGGGGAGCTGTTTTTT. This sequence encodes CASSVARITGELFF.

This chain connects TRBV11-2 to TRBJ1-1, with 8 bases lining up with TRBD1. V dropped 2 bases and J dropped 2; count of bases not matched to a gene: 7. The CDR3 is 16 residues long. Germline V gene lookup returns CDR1 SGHAT and CDR2 FQNNGV. The CDR3 loop is CASSLRVGTGNTEAFF. The CDR3, as DNA: TGTGCCAGCAGCTTAAGGGTCGGGACAGGTAACACTGAAGCTTTCTTT.